This T cell receptor (beta chain) was identified during a study of blood T cells in healthy people across ages. From germline, CDR1 is DFQATT and CDR2 SNEGSKA (reference sequence). V shed 3 bases, J shed 3 bases, and the junction held 4 bases outside the gene matches. The CDR3 has 14 amino acids. Study findings and constraints: Researchers judged that diversity estimates from one million T cells fell short of true values.

The use of a sample-barcoded 5' primer and a J-beta primer mix characterized a second PCR of roughly 6 to 11 cycles. Every sample produced at least 2.5 million CDR3-containing paired-end reads. TCRdb re-analysed the 5' RACE reads in MiXCR, keeping a single row per CDR3 protein. The sample consists of about 1,400,000 distinct CDR3 sequences, 59% of them appearing once. This clonotype was detected a few times. The antigen is not known. This TCR was sampled from a young man in good health. The chain combines TRBV20-1 with TRBJ2-7; 11 positions agree with TRBD2. The sample comprised blood. The CDR3 loop is CSASTTSGIYEQYF. Written as DNA, the CDR3 is TGCAGTGCTAGTACGACTAGCGGGATCTACGAGCAGTACTTC.